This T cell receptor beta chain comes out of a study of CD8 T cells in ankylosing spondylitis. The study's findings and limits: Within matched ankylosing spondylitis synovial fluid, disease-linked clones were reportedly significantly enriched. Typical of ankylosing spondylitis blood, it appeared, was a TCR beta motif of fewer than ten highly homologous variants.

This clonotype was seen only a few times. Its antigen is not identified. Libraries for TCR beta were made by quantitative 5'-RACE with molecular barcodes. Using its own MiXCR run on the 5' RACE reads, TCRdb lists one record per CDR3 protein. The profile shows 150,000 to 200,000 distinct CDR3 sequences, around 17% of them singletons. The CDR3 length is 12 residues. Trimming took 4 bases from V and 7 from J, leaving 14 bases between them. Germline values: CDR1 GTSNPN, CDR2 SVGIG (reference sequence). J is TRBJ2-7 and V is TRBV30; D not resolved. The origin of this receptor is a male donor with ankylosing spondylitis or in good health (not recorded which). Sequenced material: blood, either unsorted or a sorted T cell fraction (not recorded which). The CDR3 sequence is CAWTNRIGEQYF. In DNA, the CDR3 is TGTGCCTGGACGAACCGGATTGGGGAGCAGTACTTC.